This section outlines one T cell receptor (beta chain) sequence together with its context. Its cognate antigen has yet to be identified. No base qualities exist here, and no much larger clone lies one base off it. The data derive from a study of T cell repertoires in cytomegalovirus infection (dated by TCRdb to the late 2010s). Study-wide context: Alongside well-studied HLA-B-restricted epitopes, the peptide stimulations were aimed at recently identified HLA-C-restricted CMV epitopes, whose presentation resists viral immunomodulation. Because public TCR beta signatures pointed to carriage of CMV infection together with the matching HLA type, the HLA type of each donor mattered for the analysis.

What the authors observed across the whole study: The ex vivo response was dominated by HLA-C-restricted CMV-specific TCR beta clonotypes, and the single most frequent clonotype in two of eight donors was supplied by these HLA-C-restricted clonotypes. In both this cohort and an independent cohort of some 370 donors, the cumulative frequency of public TCR beta family members distinguished carriers of CMV infection plus the relevant HLA type.

The reads were generated on an Illumina HiSeq 1500. TCRdb applied fastp at Q25 and MiXCR to the public reads, then kept only in-frame beta chains. Records with the same CDR3 protein are collapsed into one entry carrying the most frequent genes and DNA. Within this sample are under 95,000 distinct CDR3 sequences, with 45% to 50% of them counted one time only. 85% to 95% of the sample lies in the top ten. The meaning of the sample's treatment or condition label: in vitro stimulation with specific CMV peptide epitopes to enrich CMV-specific T cells. For CDR1 and CDR2, the germline V gene (reference sequence) lists DFQATT and SNEGSKA. A distance of 15 bases separates the germline ends of V and J, which lose 2 bases and 7 bases respectively. The CDR3, from cysteine to phenylalanine, totals 14 residues. Only the CDR3 DNA stays, 42 bases, in frame from base 1.

The receptor comes from a human donor in good health (CMV status not recorded). Some clones in this sample may be carry-over from other donors' samples. Rearrangement joined TRBV20-1 to TRBJ1-5; TRBD1 could be the D gene, as 5 bases match. The sample here was CD8+ T cells from cultured PBMCs, taken from culture after CMV antigen stimulation. The CDR3 protein: CSARRSRAGQPQHF. The DNA sequence reads TGCAGTGCTAGAAGGTCCAGGGCTGGCCAGCCCCAGCATTTT.